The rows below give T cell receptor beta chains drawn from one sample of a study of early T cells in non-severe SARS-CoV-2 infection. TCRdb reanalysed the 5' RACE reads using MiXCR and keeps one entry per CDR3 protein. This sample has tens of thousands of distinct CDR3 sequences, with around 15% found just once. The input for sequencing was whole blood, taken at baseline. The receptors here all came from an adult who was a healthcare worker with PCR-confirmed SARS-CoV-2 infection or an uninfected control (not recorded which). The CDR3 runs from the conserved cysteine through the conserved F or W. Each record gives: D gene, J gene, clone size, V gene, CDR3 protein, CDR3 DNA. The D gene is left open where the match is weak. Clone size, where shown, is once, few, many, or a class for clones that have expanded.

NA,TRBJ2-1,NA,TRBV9,CASSVEQGGEQFF,TGTGCCAGCAGCGTAGAACAGGGAGGTGAGCAGTTCTTC
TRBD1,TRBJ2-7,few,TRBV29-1,CSVRQGDSYEQYF,TGCAGCGTTCGACAGGGGGACTCCTACGAGCAGTACTTC
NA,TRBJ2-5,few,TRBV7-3,CASSLSSVETQYF,TGTGCCAGCAGCTTATCTAGCGTCGAGACCCAGTACTTC
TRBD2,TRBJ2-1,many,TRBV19,CASSISGRAWDEQFF,TGTGCCAGTAGTATTAGCGGGAGAGCTTGGGATGAGCAGTTCTTC
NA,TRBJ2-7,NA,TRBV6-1,CASSETATYEQYF,TGTGCCAGCAGTGAGACAGCTACCTACGAGCAGTACTTC
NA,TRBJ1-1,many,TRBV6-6,CASRRMNTEAFF,TGTGCCAGCAGGCGGATGAACACTGAAGCTTTCTTT
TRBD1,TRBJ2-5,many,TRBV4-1,CASSQDRDRYTLAQYF,TGCGCCAGCAGCCAAGATCGGGACAGATACACTCTGGCCCAGTACTTC
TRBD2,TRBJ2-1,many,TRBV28,CASSLLGLALYNEQFF,TGTGCCAGCAGTTTATTAGGACTAGCGCTGTACAATGAGCAGTTCTTC
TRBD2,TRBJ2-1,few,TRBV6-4,CASSAATSGHEQFF,TGTGCCAGCAGTGCCGCGACTAGCGGGCATGAGCAGTTCTTC
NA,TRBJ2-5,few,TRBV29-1,CSVGDGVSGETQYF,TGCAGCGTTGGTGACGGGGTTTCTGGGGAGACCCAGTACTTC
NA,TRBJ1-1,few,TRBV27,CASTSGTRNTEAFF,TGTGCCAGCACAAGTGGGACACGGAACACTGAAGCTTTCTTT
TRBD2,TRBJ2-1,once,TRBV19,CASSIERGASRDEQFF,TGTGCCAGTAGTATAGAGCGGGGGGCCTCTAGGGATGAGCAGTTCTTC
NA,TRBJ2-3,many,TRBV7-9,CASSSELGVDTQYF,TGTGCCAGCAGCTCAGAGTTGGGGGTTGATACGCAGTATTTT
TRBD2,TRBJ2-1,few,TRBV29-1,CSVVGLAGNNEQFF,TGCAGCGTCGTGGGACTAGCGGGCAACAATGAGCAGTTCTTC
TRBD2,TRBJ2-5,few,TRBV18,CASSPPGGTQETQYF,TGTGCCAGCTCACCACCGGGAGGGACCCAAGAGACCCAGTACTTC
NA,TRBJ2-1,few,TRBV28,CASSIAGPTRHNEQFF,TGTGCCAGCAGCATAGCCGGGCCCACCAGGCACAATGAGCAGTTCTTC
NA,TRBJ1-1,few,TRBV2,CASSPRAMNTEAFF,TGTGCCAGCAGTCCCCGGGCTATGAACACTGAAGCTTTCTTT
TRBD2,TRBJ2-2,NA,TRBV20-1,CSARVGGRASGELFF,TGCAGTGCTAGAGTGGGCGGGAGGGCCTCCGGGGAGCTGTTTTTT
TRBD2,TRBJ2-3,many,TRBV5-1,CASSLSLAGADTQYF,TGCGCCAGCAGCTTGAGCCTAGCGGGAGCAGATACGCAGTATTTT
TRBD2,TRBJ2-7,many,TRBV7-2,CASSLTSGRAGEQYF,TGTGCCAGCAGCCTGACTAGCGGGAGGGCCGGGGAGCAGTACTTC
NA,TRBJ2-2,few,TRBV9,CASSRVGGTTGELFF,TGTGCCAGCAGCCGGGTAGGCGGAACCACCGGGGAGCTGTTTTTT
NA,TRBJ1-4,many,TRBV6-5,CASSYGTRNEKLFF,TGTGCCAGCAGTTACGGGACAAGAAATGAAAAACTGTTTTTT
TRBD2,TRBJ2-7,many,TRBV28,CASSPSSSGAYEQYF,TGTGCCAGCAGCCCGAGCTCGAGCGGGGCATACGAGCAGTACTTC
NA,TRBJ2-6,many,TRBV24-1,CATSDSFSGANVLTF,TGTGCCACCAGTGACTCCTTCTCTGGGGCCAACGTCCTGACTTTC
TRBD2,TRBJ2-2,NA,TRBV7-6,CASSLAWGAGARGTGELFF,TGTGCCAGCAGCTTAGCGTGGGGAGCGGGAGCGCGTGGAACCGGGGAGCTGTTTTTT
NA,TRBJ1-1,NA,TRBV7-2,CASSWGEGTEAFF,TGTGCCAGCAGCTGGGGGGAGGGCACTGAAGCTTTCTTT
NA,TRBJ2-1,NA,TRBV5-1,CASSLEATSYNEQFF,TGCGCCAGCAGCTTGGAGGCTACTTCTTACAATGAGCAGTTCTTC
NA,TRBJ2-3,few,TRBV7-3,CASSYTATRTDTQYF,TGTGCCAGCAGCTACACAGCAACCCGCACAGATACGCAGTATTTT
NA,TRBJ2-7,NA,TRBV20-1,CSARDMNWDFGEQYF,TGCAGTGCTAGAGATATGAATTGGGACTTTGGCGAGCAGTACTTC
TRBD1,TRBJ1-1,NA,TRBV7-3,CASSLTATGKAEAFF,TGTGCCAGCAGCTTAACGGCGACAGGGAAGGCTGAAGCTTTCTTT
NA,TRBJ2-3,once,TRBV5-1,CASSSTSGIDDTQYF,TGCGCCAGCAGTTCAACTAGTGGGATTGATGATACGCAGTATTTT
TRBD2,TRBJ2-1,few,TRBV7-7,CASSLAGGNEQFF,TGTGCCAGCAGCCTAGCGGGAGGAAATGAGCAGTTCTTC
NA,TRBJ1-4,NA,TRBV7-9,CASSLRSSASTTNEKLFF,TGTGCCAGCAGCCTTCGGTCTTCTGCATCGACAACTAATGAAAAACTGTTTTTT
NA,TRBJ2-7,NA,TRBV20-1,CSVGPPSYEQYF,TGCAGTGTGGGTCCCCCTTCCTACGAGCAGTACTTC
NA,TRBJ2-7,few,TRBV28,CASSPGVGRTYEQYF,TGTGCCAGCAGTCCCGGTGTGGGGCGGACCTACGAGCAGTACTTC
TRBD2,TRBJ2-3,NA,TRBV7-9,CASSPDPLAGGPSSTDTQYF,TGTGCCAGCAGCCCCGACCCCCTAGCGGGAGGTCCCTCTAGCACAGATACGCAGTATTTT
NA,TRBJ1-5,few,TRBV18,CASSPQGHGTFSEPQHF,TGTGCCAGCTCACCACAGGGACACGGCACCTTTAGTGAGCCCCAGCATTTT
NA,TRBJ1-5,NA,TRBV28,CASSSPLEADSNQPQHF,TGTGCCAGCAGTTCCCCCCTGGAGGCGGATAGCAATCAGCCCCAGCATTTT
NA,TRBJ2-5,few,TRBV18,CASSPGRAETQYF,TGTGCCAGCTCACCAGGCAGGGCAGAGACCCAGTACTTC
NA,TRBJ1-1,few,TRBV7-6,CASSLMQGKNTEAFF,TGTGCCAGCAGCTTGATGCAGGGTAAGAACACTGAAGCTTTCTTT
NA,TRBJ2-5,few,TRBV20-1,CSAREATTQETQYF,TGCAGTGCTAGAGAAGCTACCACCCAAGAGACCCAGTACTTC
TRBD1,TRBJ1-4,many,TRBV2,CAGQGTGEKLFF,TGTGCCGGACAGGGAACGGGAGAAAAACTGTTTTTT
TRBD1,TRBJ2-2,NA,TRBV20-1,CSARGTGGRFSNTGELFF,TGCAGTGCTAGGGGAACAGGGGGCAGGTTCTCGAACACCGGGGAGCTGTTTTTT